This record looks at one TCR beta chain sequence and its context. The data stem from a study of shared clonotypes between healthy human individuals. The CDR3 totals 15 residues. The J segment lost 5 bases and the V segment lost 6 bases, leaving 7 bases of the junction unmatched. Germline values: CDR1 SNHLY, CDR2 FYNNEI. Authors' methods: ImmunoSEQ yielded junction-only sequences lacking quality scores, so filtering differed. TCRdb keeps only in-frame clones here, not all; method: immunoSEQ multiplex PCR. Clone size and V and J calls were adopted from that table, with D and trimming inferred from the DNA. This table has some 1,100,000 clones, about 80% appearing once.

The V call is TRBV2, the J call TRBJ2-1; TRBD2 aligns across 10 bases. The sequence came from a man younger than 35 in good health. Some clones in this sample may be carry-over from other donors' samples. Sequenced material: memory CD4+ T cells from PBMCs. Regarding subset: CD45RA-negative fraction. The chain's CDR3 is CASRRASGGNNEQFF. CDR3 coding DNA: TGTGCCAGCAGACGCGCTAGCGGGGGAAACAATGAGCAGTTCTTC.